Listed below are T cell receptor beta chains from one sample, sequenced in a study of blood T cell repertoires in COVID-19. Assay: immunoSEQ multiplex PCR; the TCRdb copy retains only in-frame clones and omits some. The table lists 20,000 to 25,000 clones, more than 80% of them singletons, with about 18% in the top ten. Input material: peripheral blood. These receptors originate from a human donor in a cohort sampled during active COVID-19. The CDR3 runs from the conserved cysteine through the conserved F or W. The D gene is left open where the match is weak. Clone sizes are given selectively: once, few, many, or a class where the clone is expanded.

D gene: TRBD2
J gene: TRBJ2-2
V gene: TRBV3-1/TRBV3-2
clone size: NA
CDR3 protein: CASSQDRGGTGELFF
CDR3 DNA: TGTGCCAGCAGCCAAGATCGGGGGGGTACCGGGGAGCTGTTTTTT

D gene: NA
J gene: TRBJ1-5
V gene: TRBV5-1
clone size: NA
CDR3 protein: CASSLVGLGQPQHF
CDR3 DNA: TGCGCCAGCAGCTTGGTGGGGCTAGGTCAGCCCCAGCATTTT

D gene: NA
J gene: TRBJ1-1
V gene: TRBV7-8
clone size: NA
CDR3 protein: CASSLEGFRNTEAFF
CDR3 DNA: TGTGCCAGCAGCTTGGAGGGCTTCCGGAACACTGAAGCTTTCTTT

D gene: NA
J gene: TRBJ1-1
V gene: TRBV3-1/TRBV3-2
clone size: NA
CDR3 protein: CASSQKTQGAEAFF
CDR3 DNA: TGTGCCAGCAGCCAAAAGACCCAGGGCGCTGAAGCTTTCTTT

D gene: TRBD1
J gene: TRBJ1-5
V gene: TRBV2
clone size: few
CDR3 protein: CASSRGQSNQPQHF
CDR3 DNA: TGTGCCAGCAGTCGGGGACAGTCCAATCAGCCCCAGCATTTT

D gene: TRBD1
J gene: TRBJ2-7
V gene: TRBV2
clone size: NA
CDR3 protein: CATGQDYEQYF
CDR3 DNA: TGTGCCACAGGACAGGACTACGAGCAGTACTTC

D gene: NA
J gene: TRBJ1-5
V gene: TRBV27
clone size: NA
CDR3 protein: CASSRGSQPQHF
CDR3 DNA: TGTGCCAGCAGTCGGGGATCTCAGCCCCAGCATTTT

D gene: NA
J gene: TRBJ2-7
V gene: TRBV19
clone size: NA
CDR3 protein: CASSASGIYEQYF
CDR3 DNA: TGTGCCAGTAGCGCCTCGGGGATATACGAGCAGTACTTC

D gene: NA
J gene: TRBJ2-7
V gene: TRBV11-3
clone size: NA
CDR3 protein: CASSYILGTMGNEQYF
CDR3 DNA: TGTGCCAGCAGCTACATTTTAGGGACAATGGGGAACGAGCAGTACTTC

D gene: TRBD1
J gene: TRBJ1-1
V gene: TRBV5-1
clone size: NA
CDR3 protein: CASSPGTGGTEAFF
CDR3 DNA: TGCGCCAGCAGCCCCGGGACAGGGGGCACTGAAGCTTTCTTT

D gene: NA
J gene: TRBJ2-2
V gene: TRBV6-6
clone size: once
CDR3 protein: CASRETATGELFF
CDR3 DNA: TGTGCCAGCAGGGAGACAGCGACCGGGGAGCTGTTTTTT

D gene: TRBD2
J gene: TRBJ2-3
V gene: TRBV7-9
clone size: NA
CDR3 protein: CASSLSGGATDTQYF
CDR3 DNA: TGTGCCAGCAGCTTAAGCGGGGGGGCCACAGATACGCAGTATTTT

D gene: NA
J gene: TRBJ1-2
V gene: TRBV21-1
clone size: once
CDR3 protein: CASSKDFGGTGRNGYTF
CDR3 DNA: TGTGCCAGCAGCAAAGATTTCGGGGGGACCGGCCGTAATGGCTACACCTTC

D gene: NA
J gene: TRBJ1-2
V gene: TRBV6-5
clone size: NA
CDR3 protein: CASSLRDGDYYGYTF
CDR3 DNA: TGTGCCAGCAGTCTCCGCGACGGAGACTACTATGGCTACACCTTC

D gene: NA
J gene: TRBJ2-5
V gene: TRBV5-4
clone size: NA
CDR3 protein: CASSFRLGETQYF
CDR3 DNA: TGTGCCAGCAGCTTCCGACTAGGAGAGACCCAGTACTTC

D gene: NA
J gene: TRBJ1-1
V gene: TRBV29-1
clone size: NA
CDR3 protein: CSVAGPTTMNTEAFF
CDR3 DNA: TGCAGCGTTGCAGGCCCGACCACCATGAACACTGAAGCTTTCTTT

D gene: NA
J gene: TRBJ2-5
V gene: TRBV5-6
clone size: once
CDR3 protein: CASSLGRGEQETQYF
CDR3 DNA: TGTGCCAGCAGCTTGGGGCGGGGCGAACAAGAGACCCAGTACTTC

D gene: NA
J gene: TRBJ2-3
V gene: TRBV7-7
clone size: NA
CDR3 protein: CASSLEWGGEKDTQYF
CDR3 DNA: TGTGCTAGCAGCTTAGAGTGGGGAGGAGAAAAAGATACGCAGTATTTT

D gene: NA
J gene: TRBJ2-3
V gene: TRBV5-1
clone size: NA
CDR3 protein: CASSWIQGGSTDTQYF
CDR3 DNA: TGCGCCAGCAGCTGGATACAGGGAGGGAGCACAGATACGCAGTATTTT

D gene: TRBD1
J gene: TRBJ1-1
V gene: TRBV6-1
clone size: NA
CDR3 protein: CASSEAGGQGAEAFF
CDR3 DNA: TGTGCCAGCAGTGAAGCGGGGGGACAGGGGGCTGAAGCTTTCTTT

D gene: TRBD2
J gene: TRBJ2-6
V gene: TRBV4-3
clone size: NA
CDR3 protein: CASSQDRTSGGVSGANVLTF
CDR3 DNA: TGCGCCAGCAGCCAAGATCGGACTAGCGGGGGAGTCTCTGGGGCCAACGTCCTGACTTTC

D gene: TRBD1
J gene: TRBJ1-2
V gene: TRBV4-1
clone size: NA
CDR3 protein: CASSQSETGGDGYTF
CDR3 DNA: TGCGCCAGCAGCCAATCCGAAACAGGGGGGGATGGCTACACCTTC

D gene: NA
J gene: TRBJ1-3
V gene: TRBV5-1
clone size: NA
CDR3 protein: CASSPAPSSGNTIYF
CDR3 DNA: TGCGCCAGCAGCCCCGCGCCTAGCTCTGGAAACACCATATATTTT

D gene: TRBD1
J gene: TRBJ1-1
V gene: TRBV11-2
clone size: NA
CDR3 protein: CASRTETGFGTAEAFF
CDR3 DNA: TGTGCCAGCAGGACGGAGACAGGGTTCGGGACGGCTGAAGCTTTCTTT

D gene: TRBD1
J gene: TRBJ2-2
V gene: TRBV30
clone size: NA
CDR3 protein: CAWNRDSTAGELFF
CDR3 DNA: TGTGCCTGGAACAGGGACAGTACGGCCGGGGAGCTGTTTTTT

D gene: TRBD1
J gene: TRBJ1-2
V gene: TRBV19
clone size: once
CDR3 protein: CASSIQDREGYGYTF
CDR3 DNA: TGTGCCAGTAGTATACAGGACAGGGAAGGCTATGGCTACACCTTC

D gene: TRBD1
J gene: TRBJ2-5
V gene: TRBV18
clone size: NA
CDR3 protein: CASSRTGYQETQYF
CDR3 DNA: TGTGCCAGCTCACGGACAGGGTACCAAGAGACCCAGTACTTC

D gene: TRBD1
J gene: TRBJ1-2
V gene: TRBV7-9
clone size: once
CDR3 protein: CASSLTGGSPHGYTF
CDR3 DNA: TGTGCCAGCAGCTTGACAGGGGGCTCCCCTCATGGCTACACCTTC

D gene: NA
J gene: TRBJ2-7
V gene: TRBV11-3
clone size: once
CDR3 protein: CASSLGGPAEQYF
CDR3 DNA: TGTGCCAGCAGCTTAGGCGGGCCAGCCGAGCAGTACTTC

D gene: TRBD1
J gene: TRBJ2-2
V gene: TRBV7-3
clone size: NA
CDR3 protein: CASSFHRDRGLTGELFF
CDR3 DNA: TGTGCCAGCAGTTTTCACCGCGACAGGGGGCTGACCGGGGAGCTGTTTTTT

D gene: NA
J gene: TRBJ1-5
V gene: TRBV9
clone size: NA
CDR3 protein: CASSVEDSGNQPQHF
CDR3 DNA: TGTGCCAGCAGCGTAGAAGACTCGGGCAATCAGCCCCAGCATTTT

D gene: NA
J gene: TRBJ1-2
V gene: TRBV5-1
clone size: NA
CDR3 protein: CASSPERDSYGYTF
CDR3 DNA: TGCGCCAGCAGCCCCGAGCGGGATAGCTATGGCTACACCTTC

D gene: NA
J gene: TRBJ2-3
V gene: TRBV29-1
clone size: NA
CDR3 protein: CSVVKGGTATDTQYF
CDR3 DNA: TGCAGCGTTGTAAAAGGGGGGACAGCAACAGATACGCAGTATTTT

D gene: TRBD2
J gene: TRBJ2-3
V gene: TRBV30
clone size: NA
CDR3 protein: CAWPSYLAGGRTDTQYF
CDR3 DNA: TGTGCCTGGCCCTCTTACTTAGCGGGGGGGCGCACAGATACGCAGTATTTT

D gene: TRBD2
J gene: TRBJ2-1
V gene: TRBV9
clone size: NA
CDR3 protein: CASKGIAGGNEQFF
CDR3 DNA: TGTGCCAGCAAGGGGATAGCGGGAGGCAATGAGCAGTTCTTC

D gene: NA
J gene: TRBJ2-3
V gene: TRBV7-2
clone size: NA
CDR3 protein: CASSASAIGRDTQYF
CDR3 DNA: TGTGCCAGCAGCGCTAGCGCTATCGGGAGAGATACGCAGTATTTT

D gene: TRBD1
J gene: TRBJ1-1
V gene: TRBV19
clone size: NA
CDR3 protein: CASRGNPNSEAFF
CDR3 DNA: TGTGCCTCCAGGGGGAATCCGAACTCTGAAGCTTTCTTT

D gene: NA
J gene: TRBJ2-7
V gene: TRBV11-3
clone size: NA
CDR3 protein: CARYRETPYEQYF
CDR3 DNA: TGTGCCAGATACAGGGAGACGCCCTACGAGCAGTACTTC

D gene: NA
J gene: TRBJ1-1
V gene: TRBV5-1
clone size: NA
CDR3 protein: CASSHGTMNTEAFF
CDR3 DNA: TGCGCCAGCAGCCACGGGACAATGAACACTGAAGCTTTCTTT

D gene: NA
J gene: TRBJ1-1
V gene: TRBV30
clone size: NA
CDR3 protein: CAWSSGYTEAFF
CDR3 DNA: TGTGCCTGGAGTTCAGGGTATACTGAAGCTTTCTTT

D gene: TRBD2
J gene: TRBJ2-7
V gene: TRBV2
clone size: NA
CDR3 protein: CASSGAGGVGQYF
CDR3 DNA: TGTGCCAGCAGTGGGGCGGGGGGAGTTGGGCAGTACTTC

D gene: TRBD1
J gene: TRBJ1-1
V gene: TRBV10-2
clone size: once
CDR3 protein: CASSRGQGAPKNTEAFF
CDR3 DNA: TGCGCCAGCAGTCGTGGACAGGGGGCCCCTAAGAACACTGAAGCTTTCTTT

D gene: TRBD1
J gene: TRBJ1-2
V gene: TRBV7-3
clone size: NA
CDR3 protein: CASSLGTGLGYTF
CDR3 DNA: TGTGCCAGCAGCCTCGGGACAGGGCTTGGCTACACCTTC

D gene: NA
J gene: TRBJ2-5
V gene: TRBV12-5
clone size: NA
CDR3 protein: CASGSQLGGETQYF
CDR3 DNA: TGTGCTAGTGGTTCTCAACTAGGAGGAGAGACCCAGTACTTC

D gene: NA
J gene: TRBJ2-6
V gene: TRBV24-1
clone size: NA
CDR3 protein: CATSVTGANVLTF
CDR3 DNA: TGTGCCACCAGTGTCACAGGGGCCAACGTCCTGACTTTC

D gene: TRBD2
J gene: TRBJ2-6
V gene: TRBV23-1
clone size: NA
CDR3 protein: CASSQRGAGANVLTF
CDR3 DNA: TGCGCCAGCAGTCAACGGGGGGCTGGGGCCAACGTCCTGACTTTC

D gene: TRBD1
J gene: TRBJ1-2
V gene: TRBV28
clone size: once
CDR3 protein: CASSLRTGGRGQYGYTF
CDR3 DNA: TGTGCCAGCAGTTTAAGGACAGGGGGCAGGGGGCAGTATGGCTACACCTTC

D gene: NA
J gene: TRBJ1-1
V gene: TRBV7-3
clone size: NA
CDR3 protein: CASSRRVLDTEAFF
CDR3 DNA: TGTGCCAGCAGCCGCAGGGTTCTGGACACTGAAGCTTTCTTT